What follows are 8 T cell receptor beta chains derived from one specimen sequenced in a study of early T cells in non-severe SARS-CoV-2 infection. TCRdb used MiXCR to reprocess the 5' RACE reads, holding one entry per CDR3 protein. Found here are around 60,000 distinct CDR3 sequences, roughly an eighth of them singletons; the top ten hold roughly 4%. Sample: whole blood. All receptors come from an adult who was a healthcare worker with PCR-confirmed SARS-CoV-2 infection or an uninfected control (not recorded which).

The chain employs TRBV27 and TRBJ2-3; D remains unclear. Per germline, CDR1 MNHEY and CDR2 SMNVEV (reference sequence). With 3 bases removed from V and 2 bases from J, the gap between germline ends came to 6 bases. The CDR3 runs to 13 residues. This chain's CDR3 is CASSFTYTDTQYF. The CDR3 coding sequence is TGTGCCAGCAGTTTTACCTACACAGATACGCAGTATTTT.

This clonotype appeared many times. V and J are TRBV7-9 and TRBJ2-7; a weak D match, TRBD1 (5 bases). This CDR3 has 15 residues. V was shortened by 5 bases and J by 2 bases, with 16 bases between the two germline ends. Germline V gene sequence: CDR1 SEHNR, CDR2 FQNEAQ (reference sequence). DNA of the CDR3: TGTGCCAGCAGCCTAGTAGGGGCCCCCACCTACGAGCAGTACTTC. Its translation: CASSLVGAPTYEQYF.

This clonotype was seen only once. V and J are TRBV10-1 and TRBJ1-4; D is uncertain. Germline V gives CDR1 WNHNN, CDR2 SYGVQD (reference sequence). There are 16 residues in the CDR3. V was pared by 9 bases and J by 4 bases, with 21 bases between. CDR3 residues: CARRRRGPVHNEKLFF. For the CDR3, the DNA is TGCGCCAGAAGGAGAAGAGGACCCGTTCATAATGAAAAACTGTTTTTT.

This clonotype was picked up a small number of times. The chain is built from TRBV29-1 and TRBJ1-3; a weak D match, TRBD1 (6 bases). Germline V gene sequence: CDR1 SQVTM, CDR2 ANQGSEA. The germline V and J ends were trimmed by 7 bases and 9 bases, with 13 bases remaining between them. The CDR3 covers 11 residues. In DNA, the CDR3 is TGCAGCGCGAAACAGGGCGGCACCATATATTTT. Translating it yields CSAKQGGTIYF.

As to this clonotype: The junction and the germline gene differ at one end; a read error may be behind it. The chain recombines TRBV3-1 with TRBJ1-3; possible D gene TRBD1, 5 bases. The CDR3 is 17 residues long. Per germline, CDR1 LGHDT and CDR2 YNNKEL (reference sequence). The DNA of the CDR3 is TGTGCCAGCAGCCCCAACGGAGGGGCGAGCTCTGGAAACTCCATATATTTT. Residues: CASSPNGGASSGNSIYF.

The sample holds many counts of this clonotype. J is TRBJ2-1 and V is TRBV24-1, with 9 positions matching TRBD2. V shed 3 bases and J 5 bases; nucleotides not matched to a gene: 16. The CDR3 is 19 residues long. CDR1 is KGHDR and CDR2 is SFDVKD in the germline V gene. For the CDR3, the DNA is TGTGCCACCAGTGATCCCGCGCGCGGGAGGGCCTTTGGGAACAATGAGCAGTTCTTC. Translation: CATSDPARGRAFGNNEQFF.

In its sample, this clonotype was seen many times. The chain is built from TRBV6-6 and TRBJ2-5; 10 positions match TRBD2. CDR1 is MNHNY, CDR2 SVGAGI, per germline (reference sequence). The CDR3 contains 15 residues. V was pared by 3 bases and J by 5 bases, with 6 bases of the junction left unmatched. CDR3 nucleotides: TGTGCCAGCAGTTATCCCAGCGGGGGGGTGGAGACCCAGTACTTC. Translation: CASSYPSGGVETQYF.

This clonotype showed up just a few times. CDR3 region: CASSTRGTREQYF. Written as DNA, the CDR3 is TGTGCCAGCAGCACTCGCGGGACACGGGAGCAGTACTTC. The chain combines TRBV21-1 with TRBJ2-7; TRBD1, as called in the table, went unchecked against the DNA. TRBV21-1 is given as a pseudogene. The CDR3 covers 13 residues.